The count of the clone carrying this T cell receptor (beta chain) is one. A multiplex PCR was run with 60 Vbeta primers and 13 Jbeta primers. Sequenced by immunoSEQ multiplex PCR; TCRdb stores in-frame clones only, minus some. There are some 210,000 clones in the sample; about 78% occur only once, and 3.8% lies in the top ten. J gave up 0 bases and V 1 base, and 7 bases lay outside the gene matches. Germline-derived CDR1 and CDR2 are SGHRS and YFSETQ. This CDR3 is 19 amino acids long. The data belong to a study of cytomegalovirus exposure and HLA in healthy donors. Across the study: HLA-typed donors were the source of about 85 million unique TCRs, which an early data release held.

This TCR came from a male donor in good health and CMV-seronegative. This chain uses TRBV5-1 with TRBJ2-7, with 16 bases fitting TRBD2. Sequencing was carried out using PBMCs. The CDR3, as DNA: TGCGCCAGCAGCTTGATGGGACTAGCGGGAGGGCCGAGCTCCTACGAGCAGTACTTC. This codes for CASSLMGLAGGPSSYEQYF.